This T cell receptor beta chain was documented in a study of shared clonotypes between healthy human individuals. Study-level points and caveats: Clonotype sharing across donors was expected to vary with sequencing depth. Among non-shared clonotypes, generation probabilities were lower than among those shared by all four donors.

A deep-level run was used for the assay. Authors' processing steps: Without quality scores, immunoSEQ junctional reads could not be filtered like full-length reads. TCRdb's copy holds only in-frame clones and misses some; the assay was immunoSEQ multiplex PCR. That table furnishes V, J and clone size, whereas the DNA furnished D and trimming. The profile shows 2 million to 2.5 million clones, 80% to 95% of them singletons. The CDR3 spans 16 residues. Germline values: CDR1 SEHNR, CDR2 FQNEAQ (reference sequence). The germline V and J ends were trimmed by 2 bases and 0 bases, with 11 bases remaining between them. On this clone itself: The antigen remains unidentified.

The clonotype originates from a man between 18 and 29 years old in good health. Some clones in this sample may be carry-over from other donors' samples. The rearrangement links TRBV7-9 to TRBJ1-3; D remains ambiguous. Sequenced sample: naive CD4+ T cells from PBMCs. As for subset: CD45RA+ positively selected. CDR3 nucleotides: TGTGCCAGCAGCTTAAATGTTAGGTTCTCTGGAAACACCATATATTTT. Translation: CASSLNVRFSGNTIYF.